This entry features one T cell receptor beta chain sequence. Its antigen is still unknown. The record originates from a study of lymphopenia after photon versus proton radiotherapy. Overall study findings and caveats: After lymphocyte nadir, photon-treated repertoires showed oligoclonal expansion, especially CD8+ Temra. A bigger post-nadir fall in TCR diversity correlated inversely with survival time in deceased patients. Survival link was tested only in deceased patients; proton benefit remains a possibility. Proton therapy kept repertoires fairly stable, unlike photons, which gained effector/memory cells.

This CDR3 has 15 residues. Germline V gene data show CDR1 as SNHLY and CDR2 as FYNNEI. The V and J ends lost 4 bases and 5 bases respectively, with 14 bases between them. Sequencing was performed with immunoSEQ multiplex PCR; in TCRdb, only in-frame clones are kept and a portion is missing. This sample carries about 35,000 clones, 80% to 95% of them seen once, and the ten largest clones take about 15%. This TCR derives from a man aged 60 to 69 with cholangiocarcinoma. The V and J genes are TRBV2 and TRBJ2-2; a weak D match, TRBD2 (6 bases). The specimen comprised peripheral blood, sampled from a patient treated with photon-based radiotherapy. The CDR3 loop is CASSVVSGNTGELFF. The CDR3 nucleotides are TGTGCCAGCAGTGTGGTTAGCGGAAATACCGGGGAGCTGTTTTTT.